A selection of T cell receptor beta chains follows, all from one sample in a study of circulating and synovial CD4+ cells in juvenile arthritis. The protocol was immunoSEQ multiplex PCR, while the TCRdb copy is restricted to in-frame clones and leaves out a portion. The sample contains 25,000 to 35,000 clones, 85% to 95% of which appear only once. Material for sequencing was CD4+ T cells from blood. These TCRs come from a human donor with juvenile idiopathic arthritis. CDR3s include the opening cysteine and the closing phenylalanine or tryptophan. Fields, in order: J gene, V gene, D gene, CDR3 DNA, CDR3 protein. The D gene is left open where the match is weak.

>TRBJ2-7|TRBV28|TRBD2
TGTGCCAGCAGTCACTTGGGGGCTAGCGGGACTTCCTCCTACGAGCAGTACTTC
CASSHLGASGTSSYEQYF
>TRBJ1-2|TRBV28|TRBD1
TGTGCCAGCAGCCAGGGGGCCAGAAACTATGGCTACACCTTC
CASSQGARNYGYTF
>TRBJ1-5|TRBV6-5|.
TGTGCCAGCAGTGGAGGAATCGCTAGCAATCAGCCCCAGCATTTT
CASSGGIASNQPQHF
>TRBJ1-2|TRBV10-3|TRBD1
TGTGCCATCTCCGGGACAGGGTTAACCTATGGCTACACCTTC
CAISGTGLTYGYTF
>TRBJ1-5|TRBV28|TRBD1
TGTGCCAGCAGCCCAGGGGGCATGAGCAATCAGCCCCAGCATTTT
CASSPGGMSNQPQHF
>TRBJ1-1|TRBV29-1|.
TGCAGCGTTGAAAGACGGGGGTTGGGCACTGAAGCTTTCTTT
CSVERRGLGTEAFF
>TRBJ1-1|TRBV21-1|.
TGTGCCAGCAGCTTAGGGGGAACTTCAGGGATGAACACTGAAGCTTTCTTT
CASSLGGTSGMNTEAFF
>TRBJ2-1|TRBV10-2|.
TGCGCCAGCCGCCCCCTTAGACTAGACCTCAATGAGCAGTTCTTC
CASRPLRLDLNEQFF
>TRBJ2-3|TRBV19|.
TGTGCCAGTAGCATCAGGACAGGCACAGATACGCAGTATTTT
CASSIRTGTDTQYF
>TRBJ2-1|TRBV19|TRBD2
TGTGCCACCTCCCTCCGAAGCGGGAGGCTGGGGGGGTGGGATGAGCAGTTCTTC
CATSLRSGRLGGWDEQFF
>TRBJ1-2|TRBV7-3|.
TGTGCCAGCAGCTTTTCCGGGATCTCTCCTATCGGCTACACCTTC
CASSFSGISPIGYTF
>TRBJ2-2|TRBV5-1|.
TGCGCCAGCAGCCCCGGGAGTCAGGTTAAGGGCGGGGAGCTGTTTTTT
CASSPGSQVKGGELFF
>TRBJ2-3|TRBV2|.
TGTGCCAGTCGACGAGGCCCTCCAGATACGCAGTATTTT
CASRRGPPDTQYF
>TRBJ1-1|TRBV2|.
TGTGCCAGCAGCTTCAACAGGGTACTGGGCACTGAAGCTTTCTTT
CASSFNRVLGTEAFF
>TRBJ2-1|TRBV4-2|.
TGTGCCAGCAGCCAAGTTCAGGGGCATGAGCAGTTCTTC
CASSQVQGHEQFF
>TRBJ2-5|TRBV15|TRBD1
TGTGCCACCAGTCTCTCCCGGGGGACAGGGGTGGAGACCCAGTACTTC
CATSLSRGTGVETQYF
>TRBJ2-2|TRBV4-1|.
TGCGCCAGCAGCCAAGTTTTAGTAGGTTGGGGGGTCACCGGGGAGCTGTTTTTT
CASSQVLVGWGVTGELFF
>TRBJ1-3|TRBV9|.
TGTGCCAGCAGCGTTACTGGAAACACCATATATTTT
CASSVTGNTIYF